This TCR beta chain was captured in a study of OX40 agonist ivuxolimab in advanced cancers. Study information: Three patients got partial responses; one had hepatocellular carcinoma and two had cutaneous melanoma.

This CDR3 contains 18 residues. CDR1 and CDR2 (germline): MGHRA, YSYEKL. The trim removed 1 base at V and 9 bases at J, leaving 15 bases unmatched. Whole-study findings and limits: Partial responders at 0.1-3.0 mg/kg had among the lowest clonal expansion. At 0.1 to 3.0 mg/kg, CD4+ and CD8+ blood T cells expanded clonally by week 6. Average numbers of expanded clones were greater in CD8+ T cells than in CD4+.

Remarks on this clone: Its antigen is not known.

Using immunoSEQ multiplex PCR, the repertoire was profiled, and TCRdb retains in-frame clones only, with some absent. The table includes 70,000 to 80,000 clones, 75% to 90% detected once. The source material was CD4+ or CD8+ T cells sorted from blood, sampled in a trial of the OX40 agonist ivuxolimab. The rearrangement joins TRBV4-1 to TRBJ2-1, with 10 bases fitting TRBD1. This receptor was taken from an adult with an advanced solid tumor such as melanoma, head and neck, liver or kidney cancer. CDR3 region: CASSQGTGGSAGPREQFF. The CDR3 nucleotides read TGCGCCAGCAGCCAAGGGACAGGGGGAAGTGCGGGCCCCCGTGAGCAGTTCTTC.